These 7 T cell receptor beta chains came from one sample sequenced in a study of T-cell reconstitution after alpha-beta-depleted transplantation in children. Unique molecular identifiers featured in how the TCRbeta library was prepared. One entry per CDR3 protein results from TCRdb running MiXCR on the PCR reads. The sample records roughly 670,000 distinct CDR3 sequences, 13% being singletons. This sample comprised PBMCs, obtained before TCRalphabeta/CD19-depleted stem cell transplant. The receptors shown here come from a girl under 10 years old with congenital amegakaryocytic thrombocytopenia, due to receive a stem cell transplant.

This clonotype has a handful of counts. The V and J genes are TRBV12-3 or TRBV12-4 and TRBJ2-6, with TRBD1 as a possible D gene (6 bases). V was trimmed by 5 bases and J by 4 bases, leaving 18 bases between them. This CDR3 spans 17 amino acids. The CDR3 bases are TGTGCCAGCAGTCCCAAGACAGGTCCCCTCGGGGCCAACGTCCTGACTTTC. Amino acid sequence: CASSPKTGPLGANVLTF.

The chain combines TRBV28 with TRBJ1-2; no clear D gene. Germline CDR1 reads MDHEN; CDR2 reads SYDVKM. The germline V and J ends were trimmed by 2 bases and 0 bases, with 10 bases remaining between them. The CDR3 totals 15 residues. CDR3 bases: TGTGCCAGCAGTTTAATCGGCTCCGCTAACTATGGCTACACCTTC. As protein: CASSLIGSANYGYTF.

V is TRBV7-3 and J is TRBJ2-1; D may be TRBD2 (5 bases). V was shortened by 2 bases and J by 5 bases, with 10 bases between the two germline ends. The CDR3 contains 14 residues. Germline V gene sequence: CDR1 SGHTA, CDR2 FQGTGA. Here the CDR3 reads CASSLEGRNNEQFF. DNA of the CDR3: TGTGCCAGCAGCTTAGAGGGCCGTAACAATGAGCAGTTCTTC.

This clonotype was counted at least ten times. The chain employs TRBV7-8 and TRBJ2-2; 7 positions match TRBD1. J was trimmed by 6 bases and V by 0 bases; bases with no gene match: 4. Germline V lookup: CDR1 SGHVS, CDR2 FQNEAQ. The CDR3 loop spans 15 amino acids. The chain's CDR3 is CASSLARQGAGELFF. The DNA of the CDR3 is TGTGCCAGCAGCTTAGCCCGACAGGGTGCCGGGGAGCTGTTTTTT.

This clonotype turned up a few times. V and J are TRBV27 and TRBJ2-1; 10 bases are shared with TRBD1. The V gene end was trimmed by 6 bases and the J gene end by 8 bases; junction bases not matched to a gene: 13. Germline V gene data show CDR1 as MNHEY and CDR2 as SMNVEV (reference sequence). The CDR3 is 16 residues long. The CDR3 region is CASRTSHGTGADEQFF. CDR3 nucleotide sequence: TGTGCCAGCAGAACCTCGCATGGGACAGGGGCCGATGAGCAGTTCTTC.

This clonotype was picked up many times. The chain uses TRBV20-1 and TRBJ2-3; D unclear. Germline V lookup: CDR1 DFQATT, CDR2 SNEGSKA (reference sequence). Between the trimmed V and J ends, which lost 8 bases and 4 bases, there was a span of 10 bases. The CDR3 is 11 amino acids. The CDR3 here is CSRSRADTQYF. Written as DNA, the CDR3 is TGCAGTAGGTCTAGAGCAGATACGCAGTATTTT.

This clonotype was counted a few times. The rearrangement links TRBV10-2 to TRBJ2-1; D may be TRBD1 or TRBD2 (6 bases each). The V gene lost 9 bases and the J gene lost 8 bases, with 17 bases spanning the gap. Germline V gene lookup returns CDR1 WSHSY and CDR2 SAAADI. The CDR3 is 13 residues long. The CDR3 DNA reads TGCGCCAGGTCTCGGGGGCGCGGCGATGAGCAGTTCTTC. As protein: CARSRGRGDEQFF.